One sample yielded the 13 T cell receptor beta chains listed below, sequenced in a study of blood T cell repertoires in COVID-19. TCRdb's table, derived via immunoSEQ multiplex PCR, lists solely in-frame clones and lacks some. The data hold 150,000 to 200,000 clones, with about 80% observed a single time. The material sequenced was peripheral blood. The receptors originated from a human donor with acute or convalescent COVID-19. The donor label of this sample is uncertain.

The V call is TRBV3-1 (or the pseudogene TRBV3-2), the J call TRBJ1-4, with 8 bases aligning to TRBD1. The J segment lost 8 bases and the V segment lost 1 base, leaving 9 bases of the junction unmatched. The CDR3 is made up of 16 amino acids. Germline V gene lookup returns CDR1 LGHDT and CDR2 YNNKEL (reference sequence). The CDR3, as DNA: TGTGCCAGCAGCCAAGGCACCCAGGGGGCGGGGGAAAAACTGTTTTTT. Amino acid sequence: CASSQGTQGAGEKLFF.

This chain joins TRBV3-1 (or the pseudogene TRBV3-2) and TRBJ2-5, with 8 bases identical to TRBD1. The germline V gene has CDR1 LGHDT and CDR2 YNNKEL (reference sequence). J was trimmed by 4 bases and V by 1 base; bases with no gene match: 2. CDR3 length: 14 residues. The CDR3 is CASSQGTGPETQYF. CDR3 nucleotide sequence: TGTGCCAGCAGCCAAGGGACAGGGCCAGAGACCCAGTACTTC.

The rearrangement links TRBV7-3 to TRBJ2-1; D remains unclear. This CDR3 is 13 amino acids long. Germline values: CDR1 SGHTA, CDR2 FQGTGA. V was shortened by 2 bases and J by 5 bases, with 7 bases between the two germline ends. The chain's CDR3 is CASSLQVNNEQFF. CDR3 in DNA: TGTGCCAGCAGCTTACAGGTCAACAATGAGCAGTTCTTC.

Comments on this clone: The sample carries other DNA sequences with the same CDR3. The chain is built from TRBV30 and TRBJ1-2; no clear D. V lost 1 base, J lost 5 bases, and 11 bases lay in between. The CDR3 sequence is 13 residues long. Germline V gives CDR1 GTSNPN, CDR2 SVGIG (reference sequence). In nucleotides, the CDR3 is TGTGCCTGGAGTGCCGGGGTCGGTTATGGCTACACCTTC. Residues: CAWSAGVGYGYTF.

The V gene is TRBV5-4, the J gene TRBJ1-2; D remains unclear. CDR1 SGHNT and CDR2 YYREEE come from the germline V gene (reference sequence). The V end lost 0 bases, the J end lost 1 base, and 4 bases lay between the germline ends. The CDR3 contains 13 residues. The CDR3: CASSLELNYGYTF. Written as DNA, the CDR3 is TGTGCCAGCAGCTTGGAACTTAACTATGGCTACACCTTC.

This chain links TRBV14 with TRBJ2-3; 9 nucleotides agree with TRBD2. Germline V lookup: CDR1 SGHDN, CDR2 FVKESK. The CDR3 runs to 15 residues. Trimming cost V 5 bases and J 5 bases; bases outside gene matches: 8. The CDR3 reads CASSASGGRRDTQYF. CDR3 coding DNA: TGTGCCAGCAGCGCAAGCGGGGGGCGAAGAGATACGCAGTATTTT.

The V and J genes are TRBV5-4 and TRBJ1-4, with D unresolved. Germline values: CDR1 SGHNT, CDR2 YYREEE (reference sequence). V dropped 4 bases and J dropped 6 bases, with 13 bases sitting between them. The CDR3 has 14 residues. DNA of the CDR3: TGTGCCAGCAGCCCCGCTGGAGGCGATGAAAAACTGTTTTTT. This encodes CASSPAGGDEKLFF.

CDR3 loop: CASSVETGPGNSPLHF. Here the CDR3 DNA reads TGTGCCAGCAGTGTAGAAACAGGGCCGGGTAATTCACCCCTCCACTTT. This chain links TRBV25-1 with TRBJ1-6, with D tentatively TRBD1 (6 bases). CDR3 length equals 16 residues. Trimming removed 4 bases from V and 6 bases from J, with 16 bases in between. Per the germline V gene, CDR1 is MGHDK and CDR2 is SYGVNS.

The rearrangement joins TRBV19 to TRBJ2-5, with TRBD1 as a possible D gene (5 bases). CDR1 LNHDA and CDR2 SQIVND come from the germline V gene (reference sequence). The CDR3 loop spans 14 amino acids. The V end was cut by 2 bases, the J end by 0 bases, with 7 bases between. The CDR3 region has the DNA TGTGCCAGTAGTATAAGACAGAACCAAGAGACCCAGTACTTC. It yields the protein CASSIRQNQETQYF.

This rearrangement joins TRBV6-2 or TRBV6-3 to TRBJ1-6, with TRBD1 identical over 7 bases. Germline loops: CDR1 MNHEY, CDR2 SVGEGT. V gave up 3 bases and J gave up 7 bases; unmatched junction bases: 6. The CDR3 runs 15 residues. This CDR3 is CASSYLTGVNSPLHF. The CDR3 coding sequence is TGTGCCAGCAGTTATCTCACAGGGGTCAATTCACCCCTCCACTTT.

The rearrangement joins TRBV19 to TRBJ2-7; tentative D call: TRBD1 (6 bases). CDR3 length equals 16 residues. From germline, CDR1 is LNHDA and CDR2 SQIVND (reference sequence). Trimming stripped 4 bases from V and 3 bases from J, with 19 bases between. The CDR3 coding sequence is TGTGCCAGTAGTACGAAATCAGGGGCGGATATCTACGAGCAGTACTTC. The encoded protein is CASSTKSGADIYEQYF.

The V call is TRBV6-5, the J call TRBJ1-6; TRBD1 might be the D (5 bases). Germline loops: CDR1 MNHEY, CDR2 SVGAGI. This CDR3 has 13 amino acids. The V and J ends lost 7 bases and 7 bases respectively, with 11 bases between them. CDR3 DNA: TGTGCCAGCAACGTCAGGGAAAATTCACCCCTCCACTTT. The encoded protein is CASNVRENSPLHF.

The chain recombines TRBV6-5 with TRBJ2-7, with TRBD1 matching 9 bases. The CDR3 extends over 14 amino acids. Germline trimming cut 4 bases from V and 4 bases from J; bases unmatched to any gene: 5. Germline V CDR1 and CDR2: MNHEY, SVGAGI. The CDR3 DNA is TGTGCCAGCAGTTTCCGGGGACAGGGTTACGAGCAGTACTTC. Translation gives CASSFRGQGYEQYF.